The clone carrying this TCR beta chain has only a few counts. Its antigen is unidentified. The CDR3 length is 11 residues. The V end was cut by 7 bases, the J end by 4 bases, with 11 bases between. Germline values: CDR1 SQVTM, CDR2 ANQGSEA. Time point defined: patch test 1, 2 weeks after DPC sensitization. As to treatment: therapeutic diphenylcyclopropenone sensitization with weekly scalp DPC. The data originate from a study of human T cells and chemical hapten exposure. Regarding the study as a whole: Positive correlation was observed between PT1 expanded TCR counts and patch test score. DPC sensitization left the count of TCRs above 1 in 1000 unchanged.

TCRdb recomputed calls from the RACE reads with MiXCR, one row per CDR3 protein. The sample consists of about 380,000 distinct CDR3 sequences, about 4.4% of them appearing once. The chain links TRBV29-1 to TRBJ2-7; tentatively, D is TRBD1 (5 bases). Sequencing was performed on whole blood, taken in connection with sensitization to the hapten diphenylcyclopropenone (DPC). This TCR was sampled from a woman aged 45-60 years with alopecia areata. Some clones in this sample may be carry-over from other donors' samples. The CDR3 bases are TGCAGCGCTGGACATGGGTACGAGCAGTACTTC. It encodes CSAGHGYEQYF.